Following are 28 T cell receptor beta chains from one sample sequenced in a study. TCRdb passed the RT-PCR reads through MiXCR, listing each CDR3 protein once. The sample contains hundreds of thousands of distinct CDR3 sequences, 13% to 15% of which appear only once. Sequencing used memory CD4+ T cells from blood. These receptors were obtained from a female donor in good health, serving as a healthy control.

The rearrangement uses TRBV27 and TRBJ1-1; no clear D. The ends were cut back, 7 bases at V and 6 bases at J, with 18 bases in the middle. From germline, CDR1 is MNHEY and CDR2 SMNVEV (reference sequence). The CDR3 runs to 14 residues. The CDR3 DNA reads as TGTGCCAGCACTACAGTCGGACGGGGAGCTGAAGCTTTCTTT. It encodes CASTTVGRGAEAFF.

At least ten counts were recorded for this clonotype. J is TRBJ1-1 and V is TRBV20-1; 7 nucleotides agree with TRBD1. The CDR3 loop spans 13 amino acids. The germline V gene has CDR1 DFQATT and CDR2 SNEGSKA (reference sequence). V gave up 0 bases and J gave up 4 bases; unmatched junction bases: 2. The CDR3 DNA reads as TGCAGTGCTAGAGAAACAGGGGTCACTGAAGCTTTCTTT. Its protein product is CSARETGVTEAFF.

The chain carries TRBV3-1 and TRBJ2-1; D is possibly TRBD1 or TRBD2 (5 bases each). Trimming took off 1 base at V and 12 bases at J, with 10 bases between the two ends. This CDR3 is built from 12 residues. The germline V gene has CDR1 LGHDT and CDR2 YNNKEL (reference sequence). In DNA, the CDR3 is TGTGCCAGCAGCCAAGGAGTGAGGGGGCAGTTCTTC. This codes for CASSQGVRGQFF.

This clonotype was seen a handful of times. The chain is built from TRBV15 and TRBJ1-5; a possible D gene is TRBD1 (6 bases). The V end lost 1 base, the J end lost 7 bases, and 14 bases lay between the germline ends. Germline V gene lookup returns CDR1 LNHNV and CDR2 YYDKDF (reference sequence). CDR3 length: 15 residues. The CDR3 coding sequence is TGTGCCACCAGCAGAGGTCCGGGGACAAGGCAGCCCCAGCATTTT. Residues: CATSRGPGTRQPQHF.

This clonotype was seen only a few times. The CDR3 DNA reads TGCAGTGCTAGAGATCGGCAGAATTTCGAAGCTTTCTTT. Translating it yields CSARDRQNFEAFF. J is TRBJ1-1 and V is TRBV20-1; D unresolved. Trimming pared 0 bases from V and 8 bases from J, leaving 13 bases between. This CDR3 contains 13 residues. Germline assignment: CDR1 DFQATT and CDR2 SNEGSKA (reference sequence).

This clonotype occurred many times. V and J are TRBV5-1 and TRBJ1-1; D unresolved. V lost 2 bases and J lost 1, with 6 bases in between. Germline CDR1 reads SGHRS; CDR2 reads YFSETQ. The CDR3 consists of 13 residues. The CDR3 sequence: CASSFNPNTEAFF. The DNA of the CDR3 is TGCGCCAGCAGCTTTAACCCGAACACTGAAGCTTTCTTT. Full variable domain (remainder filled in from reference TRBV5-1 and TRBJ1-1): KAGVTQTPRYLIKTRGQQVTLSCSPISGHRSVSWYQQTPGQGLQFLFEYFSETQRNKGNFPGRFSGRQFSNSRSEMNVSTLELGDSALYLCASSFNPNTEAFFGQGTRLTVV.

In its sample, this clonotype was seen many times. The chain combines TRBV10-3 with TRBJ1-1, with 9 bases lining up with TRBD1. Germline-derived CDR1 and CDR2 are ENHRY and SYGVKD. J gave up 2 bases and V 0 bases, and 7 bases lay outside the gene matches. The CDR3 is 17 residues long. The CDR3 is CAISESPRQGGNTEAFF. Written as DNA, the CDR3 is TGTGCCATCAGTGAGTCGCCCCGACAGGGGGGAAACACTGAAGCTTTCTTT.

J is TRBJ1-2 and V is TRBV7-2, with TRBD1 as a possible D gene (6 bases). The germline gives CDR1 SGHTA, CDR2 FQGNSA. V dropped 5 bases and J dropped 4 bases, with 23 bases sitting between them. The CDR3 runs to 17 residues. CDR3 sequence (DNA): TGTGCCAGCAGCCTCGGGGGGGGTGAACAGGGCGCCTATGGCTACACCTTC. Encoded protein: CASSLGGGEQGAYGYTF.

This chain links TRBV4-1 with TRBJ2-7, with a tentative D call TRBD2 (6 bases). The germline V gene encodes CDR1 MGHRA and CDR2 YSYEKL. This CDR3 has 15 residues. V was trimmed by 1 base and J by 4 bases, leaving 14 bases between them. DNA of the CDR3: TGCGCCAGCAGCCAAGTCAGAGGAGGGGAGTACGAGCAGTACTTC. Translated, it gives CASSQVRGGEYEQYF.

This clonotype was seen only a few times. V and J are TRBV5-1 and TRBJ1-3; D remains ambiguous. Germline V gives CDR1 SGHRS, CDR2 YFSETQ. Trimming cost V 0 bases and J 2 bases, with 12 bases left between them. The CDR3 covers 16 residues. CDR3 bases: TGCGCCAGCAGCTTGGGCGGCGCTCAGGCTGGAAACACCATATATTTT. This codes for CASSLGGAQAGNTIYF. The whole variable domain, filled in from reference TRBV5-1 and TRBJ1-3, reads KAGVTQTPRYLIKTRGQQVTLSCSPISGHRSVSWYQQTPGQGLQFLFEYFSETQRNKGNFPGRFSGRQFSNSRSEMNVSTLELGDSALYLCASSLGGAQAGNTIYFGEGSWLTVV.

The chain recombines TRBV6-5 with TRBJ2-1; TRBD1 is a possible D gene (5 bases). This CDR3 spans 16 amino acids. CDR1 and CDR2 from the germline V gene are MNHEY and SVGAGI. V was pared by 10 bases and J by 5 bases, with 24 bases between. CDR3 in DNA: TGTGCCACCATGCAGTCTTGGGGCAGCTTTAACAATGAGCAGTTCTTC. It translates to CATMQSWGSFNNEQFF.

This clonotype was recorded a few times. The V call is TRBV6-1, the J call TRBJ1-5, with D unclear. This CDR3 has 13 amino acids. Germline values: CDR1 MNHNS, CDR2 SASEGT. V lost 0 bases and J lost 7, with 7 bases in between. CDR3 coding DNA: TGTGCCAGCAGTGAAGCTCCCACCCAGCCCCAGCATTTT. It encodes CASSEAPTQPQHF.

This clonotype was counted ten times or more. This chain connects TRBV6-5 to TRBJ2-7; a possible D gene is TRBD1 (6 bases). Trimming cost V 2 bases and J 3 bases, with 14 bases left between them. The CDR3 runs to 15 residues. Germline V gene data show CDR1 as MNHEY and CDR2 as SVGAGI. In DNA, the CDR3 is TGTGCCAGCAGTTACCTCGAGGACAGTTTCTACGAGCAGTACTTC. Its translation is CASSYLEDSFYEQYF.

The V and J genes are TRBV20-1 and TRBJ2-7; D possibly uses TRBD1 or TRBD2 (5 bases each). V was pared by 7 bases and J by 2 bases, with 21 bases between. The length of the CDR3 is 15 residues. Per the germline V gene, CDR1 is DFQATT and CDR2 is SNEGSKA (reference sequence). This CDR3 reads CSVELRRDLTYEQYF. CDR3 DNA sequence: TGCAGTGTGGAGTTACGACGGGACCTCACCTACGAGCAGTACTTC.

This clonotype appeared many times. The V and J genes are TRBV5-1 and TRBJ2-3; 7 nucleotides align to TRBD1. Germline V gives CDR1 SGHRS, CDR2 YFSETQ. V lost 4 bases to trimming and J lost 2 bases; unmatched junction nucleotides: 7. This CDR3 has 15 amino acids. The CDR3 coding sequence is TGCGCCAGCAGCCCGGACAGGACTGCCACAGATACGCAGTATTTT. It yields the protein CASSPDRTATDTQYF.

V is TRBV6-1 and J is TRBJ1-2; 8 positions match TRBD1. Losses at the gene ends were 4 bases for V and 2 bases for J; bases not matched to a gene: 9. Germline CDR1 MNHNS, CDR2 SASEGT. This CDR3 contains 16 residues. The DNA for the CDR3 is TGTGCCAGCAGTGTTCCCCCGGGACAGGTGAACTATGGCTACACCTTC. Its translation is CASSVPPGQVNYGYTF.

This clonotype was picked up a small number of times. The V and J genes are TRBV4-3 and TRBJ2-5; D is possibly TRBD2 (5 bases). The CDR3 totals 15 residues. Looked up from germline, CDR1 is LGHNA and CDR2 is YSLEER. With 0 bases removed from V and 4 bases from J, the gap between germline ends came to 12 bases. CDR3 bases: TGCGCCAGCAGCCAAGAAGCGAAGAGGGTAGAGACCCAGTACTTC. Its protein is CASSQEAKRVETQYF.

The chain joins TRBV12-3 or TRBV12-4 to TRBJ1-4; D may be TRBD1 (6 bases). The length of the CDR3 is 15 residues. V was shortened by 1 base and J by 5 bases, with 11 bases between the two germline ends. CDR3 nucleotide sequence: TGTGCCAGCAGTTTAGGTTCAGGGGAGAATGAAAAACTGTTTTTT. Amino acid sequence: CASSLGSGENEKLFF.

This clonotype was seen many times. The chain joins TRBV5-1 to TRBJ2-7, with 9 bases fitting TRBD1. J was trimmed by 6 bases and V by 0 bases; bases with no gene match: 7. Germline CDR1 SGHRS, CDR2 YFSETQ. There are 15 residues in the CDR3. The CDR3 spells CASSLAGQGFGEQYF. In DNA, the CDR3 is TGCGCCAGCAGCTTGGCAGGACAGGGGTTCGGCGAGCAGTACTTC.

In this sample, this clonotype turned up a few times. This chain links TRBV20-1 with TRBJ1-5, with D uncertain. Trimming pared 6 bases from V and 2 bases from J, leaving 17 bases between. Germline lookup yields CDR1 DFQATT and CDR2 SNEGSKA (reference sequence). This CDR3 has 15 amino acids. In DNA, the CDR3 is TGCAGTGCAAAAAAATCCGAGTCGGGCAATCAGCCCCAGCATTTT. Translated, it gives CSAKKSESGNQPQHF.

The chain combines TRBV7-6 with TRBJ2-5, with TRBD2 matching over 10 bases. Germline V CDR1 and CDR2: SGHVS, FNYEAQ. The CDR3 has 15 amino acids. Trimming at V came to 6 bases and at J to 5 bases, leaving 9 bases not matched to a gene. The CDR3: CASSPNSGRYETQYF. The DNA for the CDR3 is TGTGCCAGCAGTCCCAATAGCGGGAGGTATGAGACCCAGTACTTC. The variable domain in full, completed from reference TRBV7-6 and TRBJ2-5, reads GAGVSQSPRYKVTKRGQDVALRCDPISGHVSLYWYRQALGQGPEFLTYFNYEAQQDKSGLPNDRFSAERPEGSISTLTIQRTEQRDSAMYRCASSPNSGRYETQYFGPGTRLLVL.

This clonotype showed up just a few times. The rearrangement joins TRBV6-5 to TRBJ1-3; no firm D call. Per germline, CDR1 MNHEY and CDR2 SVGAGI. This CDR3 region has 16 residues. Trimming took 5 bases from V and 4 from J, leaving 18 bases between them. CDR3 in DNA: TGTGCCAGCAGTCGAAACGTAGCGACAACGGGAAACACCATATATTTT. Its translation is CASSRNVATTGNTIYF.

This clonotype has a count of ten or more. The chain links TRBV5-1 to TRBJ2-7; a weak D match, TRBD2 (6 bases). Trimming took off 7 bases at V and 0 bases at J, with 17 bases between the two ends. Germline CDR1 SGHRS, CDR2 YFSETQ. The CDR3 is 15 residues long. The CDR3 spells CASGPPGLNSYEQYF. The CDR3, as DNA: TGCGCCAGCGGACCCCCGGGACTTAACTCCTACGAGCAGTACTTC.

The chain joins TRBV6-1 to TRBJ1-5; D call uncertain. CDR3 length: 13 amino acids. Germline V gene sequence: CDR1 MNHNS, CDR2 SASEGT. The V and J ends lost 5 bases and 3 bases respectively, with 8 bases between them. CDR3: CASSSQSNQPQHF. The CDR3, as DNA: TGTGCCAGCAGTTCTCAGTCCAATCAGCCCCAGCATTTT.

V and J are TRBV20-1 and TRBJ2-7; 11 bases are shared with TRBD1. This CDR3 has 10 amino acids. Germline V gene sequence: CDR1 DFQATT, CDR2 SNEGSKA (reference sequence). The chain's CDR3 is CGTGGWEQYF. CDR3 DNA sequence: TGCGGGACAGGGGGTTGGGAGCAGTACTTC.

The J gene is TRBJ1-5, the V gene TRBV5-1; maybe TRBD1 (6 bases). The CDR3 contains 16 residues. The ends were cut back, 4 bases at V and 6 bases at J, with 20 bases in the middle. Germline loops: CDR1 SGHRS, CDR2 YFSETQ. CDR3 bases: TGCGCCAGCAGCCCCGGGACATCCGAAGGAGGTCAGCCCCAGCATTTT. This encodes CASSPGTSEGGQPQHF.

This clonotype showed up just a few times. The J gene is TRBJ2-7, the V gene TRBV29-1; D may be TRBD1 (6 bases). The CDR3 runs 14 residues. V lost 0 bases to trimming and J lost 2 bases, with 11 bases between them. Germline loops: CDR1 SQVTM, CDR2 ANQGSEA. CDR3 sequence: CSVEDSGVTYEQYF. The CDR3 nucleotides are TGCAGCGTTGAAGATTCAGGGGTCACCTACGAGCAGTACTTC.

A few counts support this clonotype. The V gene is TRBV29-1, the J gene TRBJ2-7; a weak D match, TRBD1 (6 bases). The CDR3 spans 15 residues. Trimming pared 3 bases from V and 1 base from J, leaving 16 bases between. Germline V gene data show CDR1 as SQVTM and CDR2 as ANQGSEA. The CDR3 DNA is TGCAGCGTTGAGTCCCAGGGGAAGTTTTCCTACGAGCAGTACTTC. This translates into CSVESQGKFSYEQYF.